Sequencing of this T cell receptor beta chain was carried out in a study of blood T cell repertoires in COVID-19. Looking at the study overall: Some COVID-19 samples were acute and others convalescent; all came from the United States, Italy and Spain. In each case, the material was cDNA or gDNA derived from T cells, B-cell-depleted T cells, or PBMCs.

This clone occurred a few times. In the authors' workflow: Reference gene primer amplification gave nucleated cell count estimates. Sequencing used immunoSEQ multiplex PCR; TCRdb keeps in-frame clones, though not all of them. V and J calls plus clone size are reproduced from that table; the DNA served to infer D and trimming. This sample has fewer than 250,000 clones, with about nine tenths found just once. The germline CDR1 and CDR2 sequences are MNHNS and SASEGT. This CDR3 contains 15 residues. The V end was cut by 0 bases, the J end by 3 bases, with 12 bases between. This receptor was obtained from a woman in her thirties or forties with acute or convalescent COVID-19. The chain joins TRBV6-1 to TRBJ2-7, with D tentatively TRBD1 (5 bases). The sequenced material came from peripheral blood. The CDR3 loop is CASSEAESGFYEQYV. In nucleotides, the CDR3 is TGTGCCAGCAGTGAAGCGGAGTCAGGGTTCTACGAGCAGTACGTC.